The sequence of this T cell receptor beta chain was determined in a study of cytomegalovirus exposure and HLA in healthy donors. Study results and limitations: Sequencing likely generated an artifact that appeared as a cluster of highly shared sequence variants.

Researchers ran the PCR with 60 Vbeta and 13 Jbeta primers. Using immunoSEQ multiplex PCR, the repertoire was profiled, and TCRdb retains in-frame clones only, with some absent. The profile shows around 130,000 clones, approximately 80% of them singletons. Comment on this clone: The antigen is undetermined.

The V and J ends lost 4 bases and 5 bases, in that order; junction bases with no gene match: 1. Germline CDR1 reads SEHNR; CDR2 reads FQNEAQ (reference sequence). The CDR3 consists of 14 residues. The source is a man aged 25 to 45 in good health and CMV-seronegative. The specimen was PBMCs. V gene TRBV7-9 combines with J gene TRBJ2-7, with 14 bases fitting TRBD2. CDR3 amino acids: CASSSGLAGDEQYF. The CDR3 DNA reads TGTGCCAGCAGCTCGGGACTAGCGGGAGACGAGCAGTACTTC.